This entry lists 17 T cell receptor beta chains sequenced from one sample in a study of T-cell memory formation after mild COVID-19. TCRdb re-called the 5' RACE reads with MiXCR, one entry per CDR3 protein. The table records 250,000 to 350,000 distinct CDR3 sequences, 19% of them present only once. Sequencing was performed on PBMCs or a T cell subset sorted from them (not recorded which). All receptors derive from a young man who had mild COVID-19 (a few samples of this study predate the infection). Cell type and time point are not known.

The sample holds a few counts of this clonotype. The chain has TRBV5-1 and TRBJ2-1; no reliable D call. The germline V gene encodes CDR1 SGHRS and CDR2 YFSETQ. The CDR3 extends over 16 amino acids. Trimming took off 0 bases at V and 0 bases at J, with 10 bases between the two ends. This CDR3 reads CASSLEGLRSYNEQFF. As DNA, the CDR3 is TGCGCCAGCAGCTTGGAGGGCTTACGCTCCTACAATGAGCAGTTCTTC.

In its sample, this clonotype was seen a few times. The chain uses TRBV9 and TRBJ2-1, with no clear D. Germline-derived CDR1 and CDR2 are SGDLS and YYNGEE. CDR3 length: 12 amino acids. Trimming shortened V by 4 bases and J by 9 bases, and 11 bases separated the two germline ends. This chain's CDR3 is CASSRTSSEQFF. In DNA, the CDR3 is TGTGCCAGCAGCCGAACCTCTAGTGAGCAGTTCTTC.

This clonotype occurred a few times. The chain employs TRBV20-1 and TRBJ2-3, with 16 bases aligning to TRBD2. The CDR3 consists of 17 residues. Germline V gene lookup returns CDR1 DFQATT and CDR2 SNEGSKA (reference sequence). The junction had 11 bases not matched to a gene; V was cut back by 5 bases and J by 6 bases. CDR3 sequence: CSAPPGLAGGFVDTQYF. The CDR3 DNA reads TGCAGTGCTCCTCCGGGACTAGCGGGGGGGTTTGTGGATACGCAGTATTTT.

CDR3 sequence reads: CSARDLAGRNTEAFF. The CDR3 nucleotides read TGCAGTGCTAGAGATCTCGCGGGGAGGAACACTGAAGCTTTCTTT. This sequence joins TRBV20-1 and TRBJ1-1; D ambiguous. With 0 bases removed from V and 1 base from J, the gap between germline ends came to 12 bases. CDR1 is DFQATT, CDR2 SNEGSKA, per germline (reference sequence). CDR3 length: 15 residues.

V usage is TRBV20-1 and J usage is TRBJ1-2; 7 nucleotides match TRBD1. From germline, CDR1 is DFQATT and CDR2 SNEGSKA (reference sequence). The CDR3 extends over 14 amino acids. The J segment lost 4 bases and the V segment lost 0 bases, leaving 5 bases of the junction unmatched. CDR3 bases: TGCAGTGCTAGAGATGTAGGGGGCGCCTATGGCTACACCTTC. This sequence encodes CSARDVGGAYGYTF.

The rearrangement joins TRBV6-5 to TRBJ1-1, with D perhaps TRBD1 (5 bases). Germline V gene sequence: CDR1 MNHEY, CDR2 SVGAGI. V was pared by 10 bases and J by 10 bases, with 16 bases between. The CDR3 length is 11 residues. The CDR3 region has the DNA TGTGCCACCGAGGGGAGCCAGGGAGCTTTCTTT. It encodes CATEGSQGAFF.

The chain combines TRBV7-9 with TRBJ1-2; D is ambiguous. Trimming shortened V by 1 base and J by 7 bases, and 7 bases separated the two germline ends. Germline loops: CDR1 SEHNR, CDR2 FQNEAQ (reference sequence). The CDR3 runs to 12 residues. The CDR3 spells CASSLVDGGYTF. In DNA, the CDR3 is TGTGCCAGCAGCTTAGTGGACGGTGGCTACACCTTC.

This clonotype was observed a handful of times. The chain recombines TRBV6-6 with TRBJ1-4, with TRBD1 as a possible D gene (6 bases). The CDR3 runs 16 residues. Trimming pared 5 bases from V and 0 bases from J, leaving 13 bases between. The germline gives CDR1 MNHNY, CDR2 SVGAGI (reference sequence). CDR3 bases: TGTGCCAGCAGTCCCACGGACAGCGCAACTAATGAAAAACTGTTTTTT. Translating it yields CASSPTDSATNEKLFF.

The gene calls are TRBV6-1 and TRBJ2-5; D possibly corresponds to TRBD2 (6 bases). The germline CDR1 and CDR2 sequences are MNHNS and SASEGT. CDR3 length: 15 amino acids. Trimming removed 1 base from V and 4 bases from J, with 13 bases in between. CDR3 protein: CASSEVSQAGETQYF. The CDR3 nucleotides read TGTGCCAGCAGTGAAGTCTCACAAGCGGGAGAGACCCAGTACTTC.

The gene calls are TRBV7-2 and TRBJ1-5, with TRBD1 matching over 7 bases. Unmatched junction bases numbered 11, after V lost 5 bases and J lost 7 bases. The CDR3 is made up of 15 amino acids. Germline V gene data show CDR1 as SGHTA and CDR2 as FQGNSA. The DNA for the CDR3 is TGTGCCAGCAGCCCCCTAGGGGGCGCGGAGCAGCCCCAGCATTTT. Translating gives CASSPLGGAEQPQHF. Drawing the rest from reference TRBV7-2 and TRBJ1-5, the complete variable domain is GAGVSQSPSNKVTEKGKDVELRCDPISGHTALYWYRQSLGQGLEFLIYFQGNSAPDKSGLPSDRFSAERTGGSVSTLTIQRTQQEDSAVYLCASSPLGGAEQPQHFGDGTRLSIL.

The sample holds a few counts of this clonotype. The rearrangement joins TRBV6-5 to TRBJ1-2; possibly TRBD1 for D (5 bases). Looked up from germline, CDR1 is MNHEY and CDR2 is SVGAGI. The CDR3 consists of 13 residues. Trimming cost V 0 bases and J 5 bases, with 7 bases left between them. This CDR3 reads CASSYSGGYGYTF. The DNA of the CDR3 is TGTGCCAGCAGTTACTCCGGGGGTTATGGCTACACCTTC.

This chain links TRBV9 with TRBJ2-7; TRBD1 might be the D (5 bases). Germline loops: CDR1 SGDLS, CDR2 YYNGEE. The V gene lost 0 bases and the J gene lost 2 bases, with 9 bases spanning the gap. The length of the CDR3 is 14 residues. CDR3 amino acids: CASSVDGRAYEQYF. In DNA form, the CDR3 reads TGTGCCAGCAGCGTAGACGGCAGGGCCTACGAGCAGTACTTC.

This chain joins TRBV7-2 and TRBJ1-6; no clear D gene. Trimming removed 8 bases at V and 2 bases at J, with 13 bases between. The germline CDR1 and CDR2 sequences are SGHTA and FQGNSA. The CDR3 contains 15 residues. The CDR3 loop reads CASLPATTYNSPLHF. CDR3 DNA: TGTGCCAGCTTGCCGGCTACGACCTATAATTCACCCCTCCACTTT.

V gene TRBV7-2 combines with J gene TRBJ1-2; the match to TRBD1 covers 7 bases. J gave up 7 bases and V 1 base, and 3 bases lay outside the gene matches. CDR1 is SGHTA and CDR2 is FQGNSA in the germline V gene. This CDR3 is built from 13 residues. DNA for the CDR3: TGTGCCAGCAGCTTAGGGACAGGTCCTGGCTACACCTTC. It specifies CASSLGTGPGYTF.

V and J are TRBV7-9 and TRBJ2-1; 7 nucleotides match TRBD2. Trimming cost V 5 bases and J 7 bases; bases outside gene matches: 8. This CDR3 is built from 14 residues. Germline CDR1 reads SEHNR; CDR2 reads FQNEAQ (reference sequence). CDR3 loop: CASSRTGGGNEQFF. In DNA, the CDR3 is TGTGCCAGCAGCCGGACGGGGGGTGGAAATGAGCAGTTCTTC.

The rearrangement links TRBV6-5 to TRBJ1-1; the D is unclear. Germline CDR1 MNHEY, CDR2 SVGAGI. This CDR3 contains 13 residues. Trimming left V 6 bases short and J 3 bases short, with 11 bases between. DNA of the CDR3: TGTGCCAGCAGCCGAACCCCGGACACTGAAGCTTTCTTT. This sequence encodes CASSRTPDTEAFF.

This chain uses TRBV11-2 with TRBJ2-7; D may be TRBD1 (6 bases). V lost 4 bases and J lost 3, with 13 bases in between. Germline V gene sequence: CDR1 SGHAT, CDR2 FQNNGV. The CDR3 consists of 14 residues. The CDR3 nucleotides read TGTGCCAGCAGCTCAGGGACACGCGGCTACGAGCAGTACGTC. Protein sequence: CASSSGTRGYEQYV.